The 26 T cell receptor beta chains below come from one sample, sequenced in a study of cytomegalovirus exposure and HLA in healthy donors. The primer mix had 60 Vbeta and 13 Jbeta primers. Assay: immunoSEQ multiplex PCR; the TCRdb copy retains only in-frame clones and omits some. This table has some 140,000 clones, 73% appearing once. Specimen: PBMCs. The receptors come from a woman aged 40 to 50 in good health and CMV-seronegative.

The chain combines TRBV5-6 with TRBJ1-6; D is unresolved. Germline CDR1 is SGHDT and CDR2 is YYEEEE. The length of the CDR3 is 12 residues. Between the trimmed V and J ends, which lost 2 bases and 14 bases, there was a span of 11 bases. The DNA for the CDR3 is TGTGCCAGCAGCTTTTGGCTCGCGGCCCTCCACTTT. This sequence encodes CASSFWLAALHF.

The chain employs TRBV4-2 and TRBJ1-2; a possible D gene is TRBD1 (6 bases). This CDR3 spans 15 amino acids. The ends were cut back, 0 bases at V and 6 bases at J, with 14 bases in the middle. Germline V lookup: CDR1 LGHNA, CDR2 YNFKEQ. The CDR3 spells CASSQDQGKGNGYTF. CDR3 sequence (DNA): TGTGCCAGCAGCCAAGATCAGGGGAAGGGGAATGGCTACACCTTC.

The V call is TRBV9, the J call TRBJ2-5, with 9 positions matching TRBD1. V was clipped by 4 bases and J by 3 bases; unmatched bases: 13. The germline V gene has CDR1 SGDLS and CDR2 YYNGEE. The CDR3 extends over 17 amino acids. CDR3 protein: CASSPGPTGGLKETQYF. As DNA, the CDR3 is TGTGCCAGCAGCCCAGGTCCGACAGGGGGGCTAAAAGAGACCCAGTACTTC.

The CDR3 sequence: CASSAGLSEAFF. CDR3 nucleotides: TGTGCCAGCAGCGCGGGACTTTCCGAAGCTTTCTTT. The chain carries TRBV5-6 and TRBJ1-1, with a weak D call TRBD1 (5 bases). This CDR3 has 12 residues. From germline, CDR1 is SGHDT and CDR2 YYEEEE. V shed 4 bases and J shed 8 bases, with 12 bases lying between them.

V and J are TRBV7-2 and TRBJ1-6, with 9 bases matching TRBD1. This CDR3 has 17 residues. V lost 5 bases and J lost 9; bases outside the gene matches: 14. Germline V gene data show CDR1 as SGHTA and CDR2 as FQGNSA. CDR3 sequence reads: CASSLLSPGQGFSPLHF. DNA for the CDR3: TGTGCCAGCAGCCTCTTGTCTCCGGGACAGGGCTTTTCACCCCTCCACTTT.

This chain uses TRBV18 with TRBJ2-2; D is possibly TRBD1 (5 bases). This CDR3 is 15 amino acids long. Germline V gene sequence: CDR1 KGHSH, CDR2 LQKENI. Trimming stripped 2 bases from V and 6 bases from J, with 13 bases between. The CDR3 loop reads CASSPMWGKAGELFF. The CDR3, as DNA: TGTGCCAGCTCACCAATGTGGGGCAAGGCCGGGGAGCTGTTTTTT. The full variable domain, its missing parts supplied by reference TRBV18 and TRBJ2-2, is NAGVMQNPRHLVRRRGQEARLRCSPMKGHSHVYWYRQLPEEGLKFMVYLQKENIIDESGMPKERFSAEFPKEGPSILRIQQVVRGDSAAYFCASSPMWGKAGELFFGEGSRLTVL.

The chain joins TRBV7-9 to TRBJ1-1; a weak D match, TRBD1 (5 bases). The V gene lost 5 bases and the J gene lost 4 bases, with 11 bases spanning the gap. The CDR3 runs to 13 residues. Germline-derived CDR1 and CDR2 are SEHNR and FQNEAQ (reference sequence). CDR3 in amino acids: CASSPAGRTEAFF. CDR3 bases: TGTGCCAGCAGCCCAGCGGGGCGCACTGAAGCTTTCTTT.

This clone was found once. J is TRBJ2-3 and V is TRBV18; 13 bases match TRBD2. The ends lost 6 bases at V and 11 bases at J; junction bases unmatched: 14. Germline lookup yields CDR1 KGHSH and CDR2 LQKENI. The CDR3 length is 16 residues. In DNA form, the CDR3 reads TGTGCCAGCTCCCCCGGACTAGCGGGGGCACCAGAGGGGCAGTATTTT. It encodes CASSPGLAGAPEGQYF.

The chain recombines TRBV5-1 with TRBJ2-1, with D possibly being TRBD2 (5 bases). Germline V CDR1 and CDR2: SGHRS, YFSETQ. The CDR3 is made up of 14 amino acids. Trimming cost V 0 bases and J 6 bases, with 10 bases left between them. As DNA, the CDR3 is TGCGCCAGCAGCTTGGTCGCAGGAGGCAATGAGCAGTTCTTC. Its translation is CASSLVAGGNEQFF.

This clone turned up a few times. The V and J genes are TRBV2 and TRBJ2-7; D is possibly TRBD1 (7 bases). V shed 2 bases and J shed 6 bases, with 17 bases lying between them. The germline V gene encodes CDR1 SNHLY and CDR2 FYNNEI. This CDR3 region has 15 residues. The CDR3 reads CASSEQAGQPPEQYF. In DNA form, the CDR3 reads TGTGCCAGCAGTGAACAGGCGGGACAGCCCCCCGAGCAGTACTTC.

On this clone: Distinct nucleotide sequences in the sample also encode this CDR3. This chain uses TRBV9 with TRBJ1-1; TRBD1 might be the D (5 bases). Trimming removed 4 bases at V and 5 bases at J, with 12 bases between. The CDR3 has 13 amino acids. Germline CDR1 SGDLS, CDR2 YYNGEE. The CDR3 DNA sequence: TGTGCCAGCAGCCCCGGGGGTAGGACTGAAGCTTTCTTT. Translation gives CASSPGGRTEAFF.

The chain has TRBV15 and TRBJ1-2; 8 bases match TRBD1. The CDR3 spans 14 residues. CDR1 is LNHNV, CDR2 YYDKDF, per germline (reference sequence). With 3 bases clipped from V and 3 bases from J, the junction kept 3 bases outside the gene matches. Here the CDR3 reads CATSSEQGDYGYTF. The CDR3 coding sequence is TGTGCCACCAGCAGCGAACAGGGGGACTATGGCTACACCTTC.

This chain links TRBV2 with TRBJ2-1; TRBD2 might be the D (5 bases). Per the germline V gene, CDR1 is SNHLY and CDR2 is FYNNEI. Trimming shortened V by 6 bases and J by 7 bases, and 13 bases separated the two germline ends. This CDR3 region has 13 residues. CDR3 DNA: TGTGCCAGCAGACTAGTTGCCGGGAATGAGCAGTTCTTC. Encoded protein: CASRLVAGNEQFF.

The rearrangement uses TRBV5-1 and TRBJ1-1; D remains unclear. Trimming shortened V by 5 bases and J by 3 bases, and 11 bases separated the two germline ends. Looked up from germline, CDR1 is SGHRS and CDR2 is YFSETQ. The CDR3 is 13 residues long. The CDR3 sequence: CASRRGGDTEAFF. Here the CDR3 DNA reads TGCGCCAGCAGGCGGGGTGGGGACACTGAAGCTTTCTTT.

The chain uses TRBV12-5 and TRBJ1-6; no clear D gene. Germline V gives CDR1 LGHNT, CDR2 FRNRAP. This CDR3 region has 15 residues. The V gene lost 0 bases and the J gene lost 6 bases, with 9 bases spanning the gap. CDR3: CASGLVRSSNSPLHF. CDR3 DNA sequence: TGTGCTAGTGGTTTGGTACGGAGCAGTAATTCACCCCTCCACTTT.

V is TRBV2 and J is TRBJ1-2; TRBD1 might be the D (6 bases). The CDR3 sequence is 16 residues long. With 9 bases removed from V and 7 bases from J, the gap between germline ends came to 27 bases. Per germline, CDR1 SNHLY and CDR2 FYNNEI. The CDR3 region is CARTRGVTDSPIGYTF. The DNA of the CDR3 is TGTGCCAGGACCCGGGGTGTGACGGACAGCCCTATTGGCTACACCTTC.

The genes are TRBV27 and TRBJ1-5, with TRBD1 matching over 7 bases. Germline V gene sequence: CDR1 MNHEY, CDR2 SMNVEV (reference sequence). V lost 2 bases to trimming and J lost 1 base; unmatched junction nucleotides: 5. The CDR3 is 16 amino acids. CDR3 loop: CASSLDGTVSNQPQHF. The CDR3 DNA follows: TGTGCCAGCAGTTTAGACGGGACAGTGAGCAATCAGCCCCAGCATTTT.

This clone was counted ten times or more. The chain has TRBV6-1 and TRBJ2-7, with no clear D. This CDR3 has 13 amino acids. Deletions cut 7 bases from V and 3 bases from J, with 13 bases between. Germline V gene lookup returns CDR1 MNHNS and CDR2 SASEGT. This CDR3 is CASIAPTSYEQYV. CDR3 coding DNA: TGTGCCAGCATAGCCCCAACCAGCTACGAGCAGTACGTC.

This clone was counted a few times. The gene calls are TRBV27 and TRBJ2-6; 7 bases fit TRBD1. V was pared by 6 bases and J by 4 bases, with 9 bases of the junction left unmatched. The CDR3 contains 16 residues. CDR1 and CDR2 (germline): MNHEY, SMNVEV (reference sequence). CDR3 protein: CASRAGDSSGANVLTF. As DNA, the CDR3 is TGTGCCAGCAGGGCCGGGGACAGTTCGGGGGCCAACGTCCTGACTTTC.

The chain recombines TRBV9 with TRBJ2-2; D not certain. The CDR3 is made up of 13 amino acids. The ends were cut back, 0 bases at V and 4 bases at J, with 4 bases in the middle. Germline loops: CDR1 SGDLS, CDR2 YYNGEE. CDR3 residues: CASSVVRTGELFF. CDR3 DNA: TGTGCCAGCAGCGTAGTCCGCACCGGGGAGCTGTTTTTT.

The chain uses TRBV4-2 and TRBJ2-6, with a possible D match to TRBD1 (6 bases). CDR3 length equals 16 residues. CDR1 LGHNA and CDR2 YNFKEQ come from the germline V gene. Trimming pared 4 bases from V and 0 bases from J, leaving 10 bases between. CDR3 sequence (DNA): TGTGCCAGCAGCCGACAGGCGAGCTCTGGGGCCAACGTCCTGACTTTC. The encoded protein is CASSRQASSGANVLTF.

The J gene is TRBJ1-5, the V gene TRBV30, with D possibly matching TRBD1 (6 bases). Per germline, CDR1 GTSNPN and CDR2 SVGIG (reference sequence). This CDR3 is built from 16 residues. The V end was cut by 0 bases, the J end by 5 bases, with 17 bases between. For the CDR3, the DNA is TGTGCCTGGAGTGTACCCCGGTGGGACAAGGATCAGCCCCAGCATTTT. It specifies CAWSVPRWDKDQPQHF.

This chain uses TRBV28 with TRBJ2-2; the match to TRBD2 covers 9 bases. J gave up 2 bases and V 7 bases, and 5 bases lay outside the gene matches. Germline V CDR1 and CDR2: MDHEN, SYDVKM. The CDR3 runs to 15 residues. Written as DNA, the CDR3 is TGTGCCAGCACCCCGGGACTAGCCAACACCGGGGAGCTGTTTTTT. Protein sequence: CASTPGLANTGELFF.

V gene TRBV9 combines with J gene TRBJ2-1; 9 bases match TRBD2. The V segment lost 3 bases and the J segment 9 bases; nucleotides outside the gene matches: 10. CDR1 and CDR2 (germline): SGDLS, YYNGEE. This CDR3 spans 15 amino acids. The CDR3 nucleotides are TGTGCCAGCAGCGCCCCGGCGGGGGGGCCGGGTGAGCAGTTCTTC. Protein sequence: CASSAPAGGPGEQFF.

The chain employs TRBV7-9 and TRBJ1-4; D ambiguous. This CDR3 region has 14 residues. From germline, CDR1 is SEHNR and CDR2 FQNEAQ (reference sequence). V was clipped by 4 bases and J by 0 bases, with 6 bases between them. The CDR3 here is CASSWGATNEKLFF. Written as DNA, the CDR3 is TGTGCCAGCAGCTGGGGAGCAACTAATGAAAAACTGTTTTTT. Supplemented by reference TRBV7-9 and TRBJ1-4, the full variable domain reads DTGVSQNPRHKITKRGQNVTFRCDPISEHNRLYWYRQTLGQGPEFLTYFQNEAQLEKSRLLSDRFSAERPKGSFSTLEIQRTEQGDSAMYLCASSWGATNEKLFFGSGTQLSVL.

This clone showed up just once. The chain combines TRBV4-1 with TRBJ1-5; no clear D. Looked up from germline, CDR1 is MGHRA and CDR2 is YSYEKL. Deletions cut 3 bases from V and 7 bases from J, with 10 bases between. The CDR3 extends over 13 amino acids. CDR3 sequence (DNA): TGCGCCAGCAGCCACGGACTGGGGCAGCCCCAGCATTTT. Protein sequence: CASSHGLGQPQHF.